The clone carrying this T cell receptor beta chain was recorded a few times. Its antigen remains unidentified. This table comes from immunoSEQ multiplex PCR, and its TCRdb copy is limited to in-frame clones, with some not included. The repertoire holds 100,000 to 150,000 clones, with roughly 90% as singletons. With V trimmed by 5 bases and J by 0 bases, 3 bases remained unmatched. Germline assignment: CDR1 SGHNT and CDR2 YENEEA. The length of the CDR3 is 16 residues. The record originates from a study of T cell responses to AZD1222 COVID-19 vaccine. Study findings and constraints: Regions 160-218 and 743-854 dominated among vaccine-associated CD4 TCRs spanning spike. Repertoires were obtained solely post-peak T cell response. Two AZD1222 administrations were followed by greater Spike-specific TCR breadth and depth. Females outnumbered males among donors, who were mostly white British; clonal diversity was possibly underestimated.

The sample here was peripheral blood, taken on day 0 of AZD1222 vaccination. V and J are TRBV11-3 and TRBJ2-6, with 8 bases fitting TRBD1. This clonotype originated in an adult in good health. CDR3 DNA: TGTGCCAGCAGCCCCGGACAGGGCTCTGGGGCCAACGTCCTGACTTTC. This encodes CASSPGQGSGANVLTF.